The 17 T cell receptor beta chains reported below all come from one sample, sequenced in a study of identical twins. From the 5' RACE reads, TCRdb called clonotypes with MiXCR, one entry per CDR3 protein. The sample holds approximately 550,000 distinct CDR3 sequences, approximately 20% seen once. This sample also belongs to another study, concerning yellow fever vaccine responses in identical twins.

The sample was CD4+ T cells sorted from blood. Receptor source: a young woman in good health.

This chain's CDR3 is CASRGTRNYGYTF. The CDR3 DNA reads as TGTGCCAGCAGGGGGACACGGAACTATGGCTACACCTTC. This chain joins TRBV2 and TRBJ1-2; TRBD1 might be the D (6 bases). The CDR3 runs to 13 residues. Germline lookup yields CDR1 SNHLY and CDR2 FYNNEI. Trimming took 6 bases from V and 2 from J, leaving 10 bases between them. Using reference TRBV2 and TRBJ1-2 for the parts outside the CDR3, the full variable domain is EPEVTQTPSHQVTQMGQEVILRCVPISNHLYFYWYRQILGQKVEFLVSFYNNEISEKSEIFDDQFSVERPDGSNFTLKIRSTKLEDSAMYFCASRGTRNYGYTFGSGTRLTVV.

This clonotype turned up a few times. This chain joins TRBV5-1 and TRBJ2-5, with 8 positions matching TRBD2. V shed 0 bases and J 5 bases; nucleotides not matched to a gene: 3. CDR1 is SGHRS and CDR2 is YFSETQ in the germline V gene. This CDR3 region has 14 residues. In DNA form, the CDR3 reads TGCGCCAGCAGCTTGGGTAGCGGGGCGGAGACCCAGTACTTC. Its translation is CASSLGSGAETQYF. Complete variable domain (other parts from reference TRBV5-1 and TRBJ2-5): KAGVTQTPRYLIKTRGQQVTLSCSPISGHRSVSWYQQTPGQGLQFLFEYFSETQRNKGNFPGRFSGRQFSNSRSEMNVSTLELGDSALYLCASSLGSGAETQYFGPGTRLLVL.

A few counts support this clonotype. The V gene is TRBV20-1, the J gene TRBJ1-1, with D tentatively TRBD1 (6 bases). Per germline, CDR1 DFQATT and CDR2 SNEGSKA (reference sequence). This CDR3 has 16 amino acids. Trimming left V 1 base short and J 3 bases short, with 18 bases between. The CDR3 region is CSARVLRQGIDTEAFF. The CDR3 nucleotides are TGCAGTGCTAGAGTTCTTCGTCAGGGGATAGACACTGAAGCTTTCTTT.

The chain joins TRBV4-1 to TRBJ2-1; the match to TRBD2 covers 8 bases. The germline gives CDR1 MGHRA, CDR2 YSYEKL. V was pared by 0 bases and J by 7 bases, with 8 bases of the junction left unmatched. The CDR3 is 16 residues long. This chain's CDR3 is CASSQDPPGTSNEQFF. CDR3 coding DNA: TGCGCCAGCAGCCAAGATCCTCCCGGGACTAGTAATGAGCAGTTCTTC.

This clonotype has just a few counts. The chain recombines TRBV25-1 with TRBJ2-7; 9 bases are a match to TRBD2. This CDR3 has 14 residues. Losses at the gene ends were 5 bases for V and 5 bases for J; bases not matched to a gene: 7. The germline V gene has CDR1 MGHDK and CDR2 SYGVNS. The CDR3 DNA sequence: TGTGCCAGCAGTCAAGAAGGACTAGCGAACGAGCAGTACTTC. Translation gives CASSQEGLANEQYF.

The chain couples TRBV7-9 to TRBJ2-6; no clear D. This CDR3 is built from 13 residues. V was trimmed by 5 bases and J by 5 bases, leaving 7 bases between them. Looked up from germline, CDR1 is SEHNR and CDR2 is FQNEAQ (reference sequence). The CDR3 spells CASSNLRANVLTF. CDR3 coding DNA: TGTGCCAGCAGCAACTTGCGGGCCAACGTCCTGACTTTC.

This chain links TRBV2 with TRBJ2-5; no clear D gene. The CDR3 has 13 residues. Germline V lookup: CDR1 SNHLY, CDR2 FYNNEI. V shed 3 bases and J shed 5 bases, with 10 bases lying between them. CDR3 coding DNA: TGTGCCAGCAGTGAGGAAGGGTGGGAGACCCAGTACTTC. It encodes CASSEEGWETQYF.

V and J are TRBV5-1 and TRBJ2-1; 10 nucleotides line up with TRBD1. This CDR3 spans 13 amino acids. V lost 2 bases, J lost 10 bases, and 3 bases stayed unmatched. From germline, CDR1 is SGHRS and CDR2 YFSETQ. CDR3 sequence: CASSFDRGREQFF. The CDR3 DNA follows: TGCGCCAGCAGCTTCGACAGGGGGCGAGAGCAGTTCTTC.

V is TRBV7-9 and J is TRBJ2-1; the D gene is possibly TRBD2 (5 bases). This CDR3 is built from 11 residues. V lost 8 bases, J lost 9 bases, and 11 bases lay in between. Looked up from germline, CDR1 is SEHNR and CDR2 is FQNEAQ (reference sequence). The CDR3 nucleotides are TGTGCCAGCGTCGGGGAGATTGAGCAGTTCTTC. It codes for CASVGEIEQFF.

This clonotype has only a few counts. This rearrangement joins TRBV6-2 or TRBV6-3 to TRBJ2-7; TRBD2 aligns across 12 bases. V was pared by 5 bases and J by 2 bases, with 4 bases of the junction left unmatched. The CDR3 is 15 residues long. Germline CDR1 is MNHEY and CDR2 is SVGEGT. CDR3 residues: CASSLTSGSPYEQYF. CDR3 DNA: TGTGCCAGCAGTCTGACTAGCGGGAGCCCCTACGAGCAGTACTTC.

This clonotype was seen more than once but under ten times. CDR3 loop: CASSKSEGVYEQYF. The CDR3 DNA reads as TGTGCCAGCTCTAAAAGTGAGGGCGTCTACGAGCAGTACTTC. The rearrangement uses TRBV25-1 and TRBJ2-7, with D perhaps TRBD2 (5 bases). V dropped 8 bases and J dropped 3 bases, with 17 bases sitting between them. CDR1 and CDR2 from the germline V gene are MGHDK and SYGVNS. This CDR3 has 14 residues.

The V gene is TRBV6-1, the J gene TRBJ2-7; either TRBD1 or TRBD2 may supply D (5 bases each). The germline V gene encodes CDR1 MNHNS and CDR2 SASEGT. CDR3 size: 14 residues. Trimming stripped 6 bases from V and 4 bases from J, with 16 bases between. The CDR3 spells CASRTGTAAYEQYF. CDR3 in DNA: TGTGCCAGCAGGACCGGGACGGCGGCTTACGAGCAGTACTTC.

This chain connects TRBV4-1 to TRBJ2-5, with 7 bases aligning to TRBD2. Germline V gives CDR1 MGHRA, CDR2 YSYEKL. V lost 0 bases to trimming and J lost 4 bases; unmatched junction nucleotides: 11. The CDR3 loop spans 17 amino acids. CDR3 sequence reads: CASSQDTGGRVRETQYF. The CDR3, as DNA: TGCGCCAGCAGCCAAGACACCGGTGGGAGGGTGCGAGAGACCCAGTACTTC.

The J gene is TRBJ2-2, the V gene TRBV7-9; D assignment may be TRBD1 or TRBD2 (6 bases each). Germline CDR1 reads SEHNR; CDR2 reads FQNEAQ (reference sequence). The germline V and J ends were trimmed by 5 bases and 4 bases, with 20 bases remaining between them. The CDR3 runs 17 residues. CDR3 region: CASSRTKQGEVTGELFF. Here the CDR3 DNA reads TGTGCCAGCAGCCGGACTAAACAGGGTGAGGTCACCGGGGAGCTGTTTTTT.

This clonotype was counted a few times. This chain links TRBV12-3 or TRBV12-4 with TRBJ2-5; 8 nucleotides align to TRBD1. The length of the CDR3 is 15 residues. V was clipped by 5 bases and J by 2 bases; unmatched bases: 7. The CDR3 DNA sequence: TGTGCCAGCAGTCTAGGACAGGGCCCTCAAGAGACCCAGTACTTC. Translation: CASSLGQGPQETQYF.

This clonotype has just one count. The chain recombines TRBV5-1 with TRBJ2-3, with D hard to call. Germline lookup yields CDR1 SGHRS and CDR2 YFSETQ. Deletions cut 7 bases from V and 4 bases from J, with 13 bases between. The CDR3 contains 13 residues. CDR3 in DNA: TGCGCCAGCTACGGCGGAGTGTCAGATACGCAGTATTTT. As protein: CASYGGVSDTQYF.

V is TRBV6-1 and J is TRBJ1-6, with 9 bases fitting TRBD1. Germline V gene lookup returns CDR1 MNHNS and CDR2 SASEGT. V shed 6 bases, J shed 7 bases, and the junction held 4 bases outside the gene matches. This CDR3 region has 14 residues. CDR3: CASRDGTGNSPLHF. The CDR3 coding sequence is TGTGCCAGCAGAGACGGGACAGGGAATTCACCCCTCCACTTT.